This TCR beta chain was recorded in a study of blood T cell repertoires in COVID-19. Whole-study context: The United States, Italy and Spain were the sources of the acute and convalescent COVID-19 samples.

Trimming took off 4 bases at V and 0 bases at J, with 14 bases between the two ends. In germline, CDR1 is SGHKS, CDR2 YYEKEE (reference sequence). The CDR3 consists of 16 residues. Source study methods: Estimation of nucleated cell counts relied on the amplification of reference gene primers. Repertoires were generated with immunoSEQ multiplex PCR, while TCRdb's copy carries only in-frame clones and drops some. That table supplies the V and J calls and clone size; D and trimming were determined from the DNA. Of about 130,000 clones listed, 70% to 90% are singletons. The V and J genes are TRBV5-5 and TRBJ1-3; D is undetermined. This clonotype was obtained from a woman in her fifties or sixties who had recovered from COVID-19. The sequencing sample was made of peripheral blood. The DNA of the CDR3 is TGTGCCAGCAGCACGTGGAGGCCAAGCTCTGGAAACACCATATATTTT. Translated, it gives CASSTWRPSSGNTIYF.